Described below is a single TCR beta chain sequence and its context. Assay used: immunoSEQ multiplex PCR; TCRdb lists only in-frame clones, some missing. In the table there are fewer than 45,000 clones, roughly 92% of which are singletons. The sample originates from a study of T cell changes during pregnancy in multiple sclerosis. Germline loops: CDR1 MNHNS, CDR2 SASEGT. The CDR3 runs to 14 residues. Trimming shortened V by 9 bases and J by 1 base, and 15 bases separated the two germline ends. The V call is TRBV6-1, the J call TRBJ1-1; D is unresolved. The TCR sequence derives from a female donor with multiple sclerosis, enrolled in a pregnancy study. Sequenced material: CD4+ T cells from peripheral blood mononuclear cells, taken in the first trimester of pregnancy. The CDR3: CASLEQPTNTEAFF. As DNA, the CDR3 is TGTGCCAGTCTGGAACAGCCCACGAACACTGAAGCTTTCTTT.